This T cell receptor (beta chain) is from a study of cytomegalovirus exposure and HLA in healthy donors. The wider study: A subsequent analysis reported that the roughly 120 validation repertoires were produced on the same platform that had also been used for the roughly 670 first-cohort repertoires. General study results and limits: Across donors, most TCRs were seen rarely, yet some public ones were widespread.

Worth noting for this clone: Antigen unknown.

The donors were in the approximately 120-subject validation cohort; that cohort was separate from the approximately 700-subject first cohort. Sequenced by immunoSEQ multiplex PCR; TCRdb stores in-frame clones only, minus some. Of some 250,000 clones detected, 90% appear once; the ten largest clones hold 0.37%. V gave up 6 bases and J gave up 4 bases, with 15 bases separating them. The CDR3 contains 15 residues. Germline V gene sequence: CDR1 MDHEN, CDR2 SYDVKM. This receptor was obtained from a woman younger than 35 in good health and CMV-seronegative. J is TRBJ2-2 and V is TRBV28; possible D gene TRBD1, 6 bases. The sample consisted of PBMCs. The DNA of the CDR3 is TGTGCCAGCAGGACCCCGGGACATATCACCGGGGAGCTGTTTTTT. It encodes CASRTPGHITGELFF.